This entry concerns a single T cell receptor (beta chain). Antigen specificity is unknown. Germline values: CDR1 SGHVS, CDR2 FQNEAQ. Trimming took off 5 bases at V and 7 bases at J, with 9 bases between the two ends. The CDR3 loop spans 11 amino acids. The data derive from a study of T-cell memory formation after mild COVID-19. Study-level results: A balance of CD4 and CD8 characterized clones contracting day 15 to 85, whereas later expanders leaned CD4+. Researchers found some responding clones in pre-infection memory, a sign that cross-reactive memory joined.

TCRdb reprocessed the 5' RACE reads via MiXCR and lists one record per CDR3 protein. The sample has hundreds of thousands of distinct CDR3 sequences; more than 20% are singletons. Sequenced input: PBMCs or a T cell subset sorted from them (not recorded which). The chain carries TRBV7-8 and TRBJ2-7; D ambiguous. The TCR sequence derives from an adult woman who had mild COVID-19 (a few samples of this study predate the infection). Cell type and time point are not known. The CDR3 spells CASSITREQYF. In DNA form, the CDR3 reads TGTGCCAGCAGCATTACGAGGGAGCAGTACTTC.